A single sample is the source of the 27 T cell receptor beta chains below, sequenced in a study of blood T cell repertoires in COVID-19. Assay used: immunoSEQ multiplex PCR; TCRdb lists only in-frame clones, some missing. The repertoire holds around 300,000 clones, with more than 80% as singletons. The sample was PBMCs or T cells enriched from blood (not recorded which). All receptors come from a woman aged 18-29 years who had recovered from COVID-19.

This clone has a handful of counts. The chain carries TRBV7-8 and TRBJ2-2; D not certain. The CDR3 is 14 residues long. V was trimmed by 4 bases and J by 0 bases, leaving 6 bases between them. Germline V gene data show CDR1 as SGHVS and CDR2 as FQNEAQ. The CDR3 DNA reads TGTGCCAGCAGCTCCCCGGCGAACACCGGGGAGCTGTTTTTT. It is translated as CASSSPANTGELFF.

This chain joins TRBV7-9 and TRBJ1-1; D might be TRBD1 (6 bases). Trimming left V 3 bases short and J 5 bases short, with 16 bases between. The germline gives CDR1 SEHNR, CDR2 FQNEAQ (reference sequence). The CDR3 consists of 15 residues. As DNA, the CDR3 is TGTGCCAGCAGCTTTTTCTCAGGGGTGGAGACTGAAGCTTTCTTT. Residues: CASSFFSGVETEAFF.

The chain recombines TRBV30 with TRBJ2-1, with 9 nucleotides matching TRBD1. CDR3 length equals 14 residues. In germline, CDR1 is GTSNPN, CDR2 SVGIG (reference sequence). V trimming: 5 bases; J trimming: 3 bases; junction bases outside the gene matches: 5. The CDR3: CAWGTGNFYNEQFF. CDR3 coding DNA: TGTGCCTGGGGGACAGGGAATTTCTACAATGAGCAGTTCTTC.

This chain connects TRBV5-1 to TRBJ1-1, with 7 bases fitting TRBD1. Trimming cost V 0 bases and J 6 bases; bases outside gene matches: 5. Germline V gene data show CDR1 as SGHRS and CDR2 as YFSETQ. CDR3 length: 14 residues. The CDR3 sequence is CASSLARQGPEAFF. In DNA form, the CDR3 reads TGCGCCAGCAGCTTGGCCAGACAGGGACCTGAAGCTTTCTTT.

The CDR3 sequence is CASSELPGISYEQYF. The CDR3 DNA sequence: TGTGCCAGCAGTGAGCTTCCGGGGATCTCCTACGAGCAGTACTTC. The chain carries TRBV27 and TRBJ2-7; TRBD2 might be the D (5 bases). The V and J ends lost 5 bases and 0 bases respectively, with 14 bases between them. Germline CDR1 MNHEY, CDR2 SMNVEV (reference sequence). The CDR3 runs 15 residues.

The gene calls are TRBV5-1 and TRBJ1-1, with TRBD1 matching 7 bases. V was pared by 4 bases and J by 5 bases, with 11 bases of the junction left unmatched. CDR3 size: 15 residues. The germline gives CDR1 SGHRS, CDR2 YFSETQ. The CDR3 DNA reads TGCGCCAGCAGCCTGCTGGAGGGGGCTGCAACTGAAGCTTTCTTT. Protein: CASSLLEGAATEAFF.

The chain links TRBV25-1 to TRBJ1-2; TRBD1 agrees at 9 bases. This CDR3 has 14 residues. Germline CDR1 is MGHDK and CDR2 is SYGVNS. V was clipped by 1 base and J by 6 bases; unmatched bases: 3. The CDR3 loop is CASSESDRGHGYTF. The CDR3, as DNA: TGTGCCAGCAGTGAATCGGACAGGGGTCATGGCTACACCTTC.

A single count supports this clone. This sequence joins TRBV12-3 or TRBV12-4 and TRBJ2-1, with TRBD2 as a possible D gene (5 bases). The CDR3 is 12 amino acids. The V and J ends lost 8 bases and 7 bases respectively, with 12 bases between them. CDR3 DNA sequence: TGTGCCAGCCCCTCCGAGGGTAATGAGCAGTTCTTC. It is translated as CASPSEGNEQFF.

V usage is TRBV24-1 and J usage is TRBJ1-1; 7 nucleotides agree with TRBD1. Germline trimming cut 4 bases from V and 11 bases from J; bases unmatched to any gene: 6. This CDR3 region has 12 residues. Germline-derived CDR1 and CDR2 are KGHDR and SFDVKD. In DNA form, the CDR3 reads TGTGCCACCAGTGACCCCGGGACAGAGGCTTTCTTT. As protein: CATSDPGTEAFF.

The CDR3 loop is CASTWTSGGQETQYF. CDR3 DNA sequence: TGTGCCAGCACGTGGACTAGCGGGGGCCAAGAGACCCAGTACTTC. The J gene is TRBJ2-5, the V gene TRBV7-9; 13 bases match TRBD2. V trimming: 7 bases; J trimming: 1 base; junction bases outside the gene matches: 3. The CDR3 consists of 15 residues. Germline CDR1 SEHNR, CDR2 FQNEAQ (reference sequence).

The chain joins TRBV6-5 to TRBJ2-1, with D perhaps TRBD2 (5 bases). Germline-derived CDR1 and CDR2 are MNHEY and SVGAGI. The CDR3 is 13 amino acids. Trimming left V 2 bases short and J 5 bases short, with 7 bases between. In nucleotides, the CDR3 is TGTGCCAGCAGTTACCTGGGAGACAATGAGCAGTTCTTC. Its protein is CASSYLGDNEQFF.

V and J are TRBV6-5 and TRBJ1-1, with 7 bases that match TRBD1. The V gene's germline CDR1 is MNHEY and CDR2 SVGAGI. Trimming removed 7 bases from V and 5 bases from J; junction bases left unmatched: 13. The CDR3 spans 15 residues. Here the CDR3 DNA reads TGTGCCAGCACCACTTTAATATCAGGGGGGACTGAAGCTTTCTTT. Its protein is CASTTLISGGTEAFF.

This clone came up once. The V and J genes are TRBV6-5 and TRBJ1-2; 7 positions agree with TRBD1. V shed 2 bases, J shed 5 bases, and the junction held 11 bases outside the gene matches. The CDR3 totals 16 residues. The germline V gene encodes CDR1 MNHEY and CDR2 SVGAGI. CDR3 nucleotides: TGTGCCAGCAGTTACGTCGGGACAGAGAGTATGTATGGCTACACCTTC. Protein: CASSYVGTESMYGYTF.

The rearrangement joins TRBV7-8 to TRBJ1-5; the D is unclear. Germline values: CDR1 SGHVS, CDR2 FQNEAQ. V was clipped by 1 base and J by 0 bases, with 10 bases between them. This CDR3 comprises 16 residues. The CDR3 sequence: CASSLERTYSNQPQHF. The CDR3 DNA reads TGTGCCAGCAGCTTAGAGCGGACGTATAGCAATCAGCCCCAGCATTTT.

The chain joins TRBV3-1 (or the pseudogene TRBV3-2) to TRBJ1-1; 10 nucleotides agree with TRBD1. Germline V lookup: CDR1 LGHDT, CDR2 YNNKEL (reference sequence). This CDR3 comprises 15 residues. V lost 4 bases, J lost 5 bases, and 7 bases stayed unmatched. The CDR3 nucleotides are TGTGCCAGCAGCCCATGGGACAGGGGTTCGACTGAAGCTTTCTTT. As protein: CASSPWDRGSTEAFF.

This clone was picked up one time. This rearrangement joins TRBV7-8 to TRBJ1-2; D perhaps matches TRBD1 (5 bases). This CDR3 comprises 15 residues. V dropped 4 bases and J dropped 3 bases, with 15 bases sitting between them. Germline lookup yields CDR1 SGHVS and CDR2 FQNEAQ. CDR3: CASSSRQNIYYGYTF. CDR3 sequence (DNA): TGTGCCAGCAGCTCAAGACAGAACATTTACTATGGCTACACCTTC. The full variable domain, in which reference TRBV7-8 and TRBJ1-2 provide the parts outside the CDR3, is GAGVSQSPRYKVAKRGQDVALRCDPISGHVSLFWYQQALGQGPEFLTYFQNEAQLDKSGLPSDRFFAERPEGSVSTLKIQRTQQEDSAVYLCASSSRQNIYYGYTFGSGTRLTVV.

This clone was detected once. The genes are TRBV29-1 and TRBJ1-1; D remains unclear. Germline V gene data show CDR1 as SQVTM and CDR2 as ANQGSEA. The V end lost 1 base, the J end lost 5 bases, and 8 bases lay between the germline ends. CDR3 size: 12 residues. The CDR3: CSVEVLLTEAFF. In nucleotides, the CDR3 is TGCAGCGTTGAAGTGCTATTGACTGAAGCTTTCTTT.

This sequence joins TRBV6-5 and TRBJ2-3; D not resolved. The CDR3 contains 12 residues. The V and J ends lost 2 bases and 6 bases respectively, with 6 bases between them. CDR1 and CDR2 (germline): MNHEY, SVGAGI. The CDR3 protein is CASSYAGDTQYF. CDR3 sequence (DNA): TGTGCCAGCAGTTACGCCGGGGATACGCAGTATTTT.

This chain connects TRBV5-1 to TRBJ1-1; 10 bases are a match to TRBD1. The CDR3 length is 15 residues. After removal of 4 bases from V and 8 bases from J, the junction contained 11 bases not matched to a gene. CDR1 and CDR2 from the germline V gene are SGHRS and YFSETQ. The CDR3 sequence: CASSVIPGQGLEAFF. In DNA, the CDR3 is TGCGCCAGCAGCGTCATCCCGGGACAGGGGTTGGAAGCTTTCTTT.

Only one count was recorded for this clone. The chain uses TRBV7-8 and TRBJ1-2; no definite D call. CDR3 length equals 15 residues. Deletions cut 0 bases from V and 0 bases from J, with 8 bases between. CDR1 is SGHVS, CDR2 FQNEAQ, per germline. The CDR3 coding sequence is TGTGCCAGCAGCTTAGCAAAGACTCCTAACTATGGCTACACCTTC. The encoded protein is CASSLAKTPNYGYTF.

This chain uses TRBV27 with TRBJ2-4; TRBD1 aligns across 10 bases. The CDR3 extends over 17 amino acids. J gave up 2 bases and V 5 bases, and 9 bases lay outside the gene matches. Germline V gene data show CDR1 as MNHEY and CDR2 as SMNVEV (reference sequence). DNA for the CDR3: TGTGCCAGCAGTCCATTAGGGGACAGGGGTCCCAAAAACATTCAGTACTTC. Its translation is CASSPLGDRGPKNIQYF.

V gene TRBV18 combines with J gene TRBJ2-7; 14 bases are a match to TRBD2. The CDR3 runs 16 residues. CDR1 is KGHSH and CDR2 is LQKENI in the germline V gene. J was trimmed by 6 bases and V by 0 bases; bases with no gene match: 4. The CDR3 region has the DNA TGTGCCAGCTCACCACCGGGACTAGCGGGGGCCTCCGAGCAGTACTTC. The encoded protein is CASSPPGLAGASEQYF.

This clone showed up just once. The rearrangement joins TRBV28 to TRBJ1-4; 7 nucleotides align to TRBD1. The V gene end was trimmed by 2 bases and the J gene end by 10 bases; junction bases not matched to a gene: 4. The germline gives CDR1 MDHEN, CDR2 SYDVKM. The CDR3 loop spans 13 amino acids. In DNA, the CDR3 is TGTGCCAGCAGTTTAAGGGGGCGATCAAAACTGTTTTTT. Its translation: CASSLRGRSKLFF.

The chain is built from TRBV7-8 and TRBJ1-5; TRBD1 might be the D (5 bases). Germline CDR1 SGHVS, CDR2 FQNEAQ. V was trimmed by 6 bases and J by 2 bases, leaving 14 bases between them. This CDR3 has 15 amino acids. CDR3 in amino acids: CASSLGPERNQPQHF. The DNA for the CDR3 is TGTGCCAGCAGTTTGGGGCCAGAACGCAATCAGCCCCAGCATTTT.

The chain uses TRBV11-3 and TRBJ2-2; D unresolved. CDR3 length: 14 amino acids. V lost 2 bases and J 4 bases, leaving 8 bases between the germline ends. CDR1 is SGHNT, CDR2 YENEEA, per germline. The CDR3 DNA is TGTGCCAGCAGCTTAACATCTAGCACCGGGGAGCTGTTTTTT. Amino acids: CASSLTSSTGELFF.

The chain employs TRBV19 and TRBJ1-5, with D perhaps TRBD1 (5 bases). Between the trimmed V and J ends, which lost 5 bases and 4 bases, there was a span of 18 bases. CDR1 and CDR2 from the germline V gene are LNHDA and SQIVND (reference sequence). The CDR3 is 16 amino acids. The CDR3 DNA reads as TGTGCCAGTAGTCCCCCGGGCAGGGTCATTAATCAGCCCCAGCATTTT. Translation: CASSPPGRVINQPQHF.

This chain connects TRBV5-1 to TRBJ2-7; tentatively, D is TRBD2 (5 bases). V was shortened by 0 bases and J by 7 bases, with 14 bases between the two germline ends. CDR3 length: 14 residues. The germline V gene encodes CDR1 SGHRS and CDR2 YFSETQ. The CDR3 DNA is TGCGCCAGCAGCTTGGTCGGCCTTCGGGAAGAGCAGTACTTC. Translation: CASSLVGLREEQYF.